This TCR beta chain is from a study of identical twins. This clonotype was seen a few times. Germline CDR1 MNHEY, CDR2 SVGEGT. Trimming stripped 5 bases from V and 0 bases from J, with 11 bases between. This CDR3 is built from 16 residues. Via MiXCR, TCRdb re-called the 5' RACE reads, giving one row per CDR3 protein. The sample lists about 720,000 distinct CDR3 sequences, around a sixth occurring once. These data were also reused for a study on T cells expressing NK-cell markers. This second study notes: Whether expanded NKG2C+ T cell clones were HCMV specific stayed uncertain.

Sequences were obtained from PBMCs. The sequence derives from a woman between 18 and 30 years old in good health. The genes are TRBV6-2 or TRBV6-3 and TRBJ2-6; D is possibly TRBD1 (5 bases). CDR3 protein: CASSGDRRSGANVLTF. The CDR3 DNA is TGTGCCAGCAGTGGTGACAGACGCTCTGGGGCCAACGTCCTGACTTTC.